The following is a T cell receptor beta chain sequence with its context. Its recognized antigen is unknown. No qualities accompany the bases; no much larger clone lies one base away. The library relied on the immunoSEQ multiplex PCR assay. To provide template for TCR sequencing, every sample had RNA extracted and reverse transcribed into cDNA. First-strand cDNA was synthesized with SuperScript III using a 2:1 mix of oligo-dT and random hexamers. Amplification bias was assessed with a synthetic immune receptor repertoire, and residual bias was removed computationally. For the original study's pipeline: Raw reads were preprocessed for error removal, and CDR3 was defined according to IMGT conventions as running from the conserved cysteine to phenylalanine. Clonality was computed as 1 minus the Shannon entropy, with the entropy normalized by log2 of the number of productive unique TCRs. Whether each scalp clone was CD4 or CD8 was inferred by checking scalp TCRbeta sequences against the CD4 and CD8 repertoires from sorted blood. What TCRdb holds here is the immuneACCESS table cut down to in-frame rearrangements. Part of the clones is not present; checked against another copy, under half of the missing clones reflect an unresolved V gene, and the others are unexplained. V, J and clone size reflect that table, while D and trimming were determined from the DNA. In all, the sample holds more than 200,000 clones, and around 66% of those were seen once. In total, the top ten clones hold 1% to 1.5% of the sample.

The data originate from a study of CD8+ T cells in alopecia areata (dated by TCRdb to 2016 to 2019). At the level of the whole study: Treated patients were enrolled in an open-label pilot trial of oral tofacitinib at 5 to 10 mg twice daily for moderate-to-severe alopecia areata. Tofacitinib was given for 6 to 18 months, followed by 6 months of follow-up off drug to assess delayed response and recurrence. In treated patients, disease severity was measured using the SALT score, which gives the percentage of scalp surface area affected. High-throughput TCRbeta sequencing was used to examine T cell clonal expansion in alopecia areata in both the C3H/HeJ mouse model and human patients. In humans, TCRbeta sequencing was performed on scalp tissue and on sorted CD4+ and CD8+ peripheral blood T cells from healthy controls and from patients with patchy or totalis/universalis alopecia areata. Patients on tofacitinib were biopsied at baseline and after 4 and 24 weeks of treatment, and several of the patients also had a later scalp biopsy. Scalp clonality was compared among normal scalp (n=4), patchy alopecia areata scalp (n=8), and alopecia totalis/universalis scalp (n=8). RNA was extracted with the PAXgene miRNA kit for fixed scalp, the miRNeasy kit for PBMCs, and the RNeasy kit for mouse skin. TCRbeta CDR3 regions were amplified by immunoSEQ multiplex PCR with 35 Vbeta forward and 13 Jbeta reverse primers. The study at large found these results: Because the treated cohort was small and had just a single nonresponder, larger studies are needed to establish links between baseline CD8+ expansion and response. Unlike mouse skin, where gammadelta T cells dominate, normal human skin contains resident alphabeta T cells that get sequenced too, which complicates analysis of the scalp TCR repertoire. Tofacitinib significantly decreased scalp clonality and the number of expanded CD8+ clones among the top 100 scalp clones. Shared TCR sequences between patients were less evident than in mice, which may be partly attributable to HLA diversity in the patient population. Compared with normal scalp, lesional scalp had higher clonality and more expanded CD8+ clones, particularly in alopecia totalis/universalis, a pattern that suggests antigenic drive. Many expanded lesional clones persisted in scalp and blood during tofacitinib treatment, which may partly explain relapse after stopping treatment.

Explained via the paper, the treatment or condition label denotes: oral pan-JAK inhibitor, 5-10 mg twice daily. Peripheral blood and lesional scalp punch biopsies were obtained from patients with alopecia areata. PBMCs were separated by density centrifugation and stained for CD3, CD4 and CD8, after which CD4+ and CD8+ T cells were sorted on a FACSAria. As encoded in the germline V gene, CDR1 is MDHEN while CDR2 is SYDVKM. There are 14 amino acids in the CDR3, from cysteine to phenylalanine inclusive. The sequence is cut down to CDR3 DNA, 42 bases in frame from base 1. Trimming costs V 4 bases and J 4 bases, and their ends lie 13 bases apart.

The TCR originated in a human donor with alopecia areata. The V and J segments used are TRBV28 and TRBJ2-5; no confident D gene assignment can be made. The input for sequencing was CD4+ T cells sorted from blood, taken around week 46, from a patient treated with tofacitinib. The CDR3 region: CASSSSAVGETQYF. The DNA is TGTGCCAGCAGTTCCTCCGCGGTAGGAGAGACCCAGTACTTC.